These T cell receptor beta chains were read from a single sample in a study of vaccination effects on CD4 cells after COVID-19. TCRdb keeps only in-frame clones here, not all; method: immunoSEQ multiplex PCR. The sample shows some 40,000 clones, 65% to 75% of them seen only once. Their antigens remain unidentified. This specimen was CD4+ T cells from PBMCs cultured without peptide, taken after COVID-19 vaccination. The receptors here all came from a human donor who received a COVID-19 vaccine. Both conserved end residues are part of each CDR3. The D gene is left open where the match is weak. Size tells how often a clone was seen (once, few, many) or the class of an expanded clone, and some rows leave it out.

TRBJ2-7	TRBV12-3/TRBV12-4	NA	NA	CASSWEIYEQYF	TGTGCCAGCAGTTGGGAGATATACGAGCAGTACTTC
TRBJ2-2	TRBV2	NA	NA	CASSESPTIPRGWNTGELFF	TGTGCCAGCAGTGAATCCCCCACTATCCCGAGGGGATGGAACACCGGGGAGCTGTTTTTT
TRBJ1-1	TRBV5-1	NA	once	CASSLAGGPVNTEAFF	TGCGCCAGCAGCTTGGCCGGGGGCCCCGTGAACACTGAAGCTTTCTTT
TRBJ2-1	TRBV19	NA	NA	CASRARSSYNEQFF	TGTGCCAGTAGGGCCCGAAGCTCCTACAATGAGCAGTTCTTC
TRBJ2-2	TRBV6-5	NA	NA	CASSTTANTGELFF	TGTGCCAGCAGTACGACCGCGAACACCGGGGAGCTGTTTTTT
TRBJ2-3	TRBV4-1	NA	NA	CASSPRTSTDTQYF	TGCGCCAGCAGCCCGCGCACCAGCACAGATACGCAGTATTTT
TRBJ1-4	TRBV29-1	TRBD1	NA	CSAAIGTGDEKLFF	TGCAGCGCTGCAATCGGGACAGGTGATGAAAAACTGTTTTTT
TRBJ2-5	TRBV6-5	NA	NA	CASSYRQGWQETQYF	TGTGCCAGCAGTTACCGTCAGGGGTGGCAAGAGACCCAGTACTTC
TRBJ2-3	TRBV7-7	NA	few	CASSPGSSTDTQYF	TGTGCCAGCAGCCCCGGATCTAGCACAGATACGCAGTATTTT
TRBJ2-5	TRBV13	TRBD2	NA	CASSFPSGGHQETQYF	TGTGCCAGCAGCTTCCCTAGCGGGGGCCACCAAGAGACCCAGTACTTC
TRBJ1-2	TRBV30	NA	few	CAWRIGGGGYTF	TGTGCCTGGCGGATAGGGGGTGGTGGCTACACCTTC
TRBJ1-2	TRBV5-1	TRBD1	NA	CASSMTGAEGYTF	TGCGCCAGCAGCATGACAGGGGCGGAAGGCTACACCTTC
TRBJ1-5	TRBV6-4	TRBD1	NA	CASKLLQQGGIDQPQHF	TGTGCCAGCAAACTCCTACAACAGGGGGGAATAGATCAGCCCCAGCATTTT
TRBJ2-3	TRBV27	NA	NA	CASSLSRPVASTQYF	TGTGCCAGCAGTTTATCCCGGCCAGTAGCTAGTACGCAGTATTTT
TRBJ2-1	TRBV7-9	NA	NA	CASSLVGSNSYNEQFF	TGTGCCAGCAGCTTAGTAGGGAGTAACTCCTACAATGAGCAGTTCTTC
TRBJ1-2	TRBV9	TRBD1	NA	CASSLGTGANYGYTF	TGTGCCAGCAGCCTTGGGACAGGGGCTAACTATGGCTACACCTTC
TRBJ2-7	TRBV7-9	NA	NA	CASSFRQGLSYEQYF	TGTGCCAGCAGCTTCCGCCAGGGCCTATCCTACGAGCAGTACTTC
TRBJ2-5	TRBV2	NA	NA	CASSVSDETQYF	TGTGCCAGCAGTGTTAGTGATGAGACCCAGTACTTC
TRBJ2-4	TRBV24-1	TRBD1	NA	CATSDFPIDRVSKNIQYF	TGTGCCACCAGTGATTTCCCAATAGACAGGGTGTCCAAAAACATTCAGTACTTC
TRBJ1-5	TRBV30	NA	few	CAWSVWGTGPQHF	TGTGCCTGGAGTGTATGGGGCACGGGGCCCCAGCATTTT
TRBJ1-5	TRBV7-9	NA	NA	CASSVHSNQPQHF	TGTGCCAGCAGCGTGCACAGCAATCAGCCCCAGCATTTT
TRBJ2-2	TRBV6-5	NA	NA	CASSYSKHPNTGELFF	TGTGCCAGCAGTTACTCGAAACACCCGAACACCGGGGAGCTGTTTTTT
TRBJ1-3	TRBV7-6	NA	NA	CASSLDHNSGNTIYF	TGTGCCAGCAGCTTAGACCATAACTCTGGAAACACCATATATTTT
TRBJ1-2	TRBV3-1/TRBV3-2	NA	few	CASSQDWGSANYGYTF	TGTGCCAGCAGCCAAGATTGGGGCAGTGCTAACTATGGCTACACCTTC
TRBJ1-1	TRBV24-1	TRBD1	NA	CATSEGTGGVSTEAFF	TGTGCCACCAGTGAGGGGACAGGAGGAGTGAGCACTGAAGCTTTCTTT
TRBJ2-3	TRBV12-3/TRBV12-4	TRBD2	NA	CASSRGRIDTQYF	TGTGCCAGCAGTCGCGGGAGAATCGATACGCAGTATTTT
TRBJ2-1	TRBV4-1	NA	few	CASSQSRLNEQFF	TGCGCCAGCAGCCAAAGTCGCTTAAATGAGCAGTTCTTC
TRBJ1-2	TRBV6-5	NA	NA	CASKAGQSGYGYTF	TGTGCCAGCAAGGCCGGACAAAGCGGATATGGCTACACCTTC
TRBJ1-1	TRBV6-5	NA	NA	CASSYLQGGAEAFF	TGTGCCAGCAGTTACCTGCAGGGAGGGGCTGAAGCTTTCTTT
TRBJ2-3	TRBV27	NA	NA	CASTKVGTTDTQYF	TGTGCCAGCACCAAGGTGGGGACCACAGATACGCAGTATTTT
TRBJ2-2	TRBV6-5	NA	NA	CASTVTNTGELFF	TGTGCCAGCACGGTCACGAACACCGGGGAGCTGTTTTTT
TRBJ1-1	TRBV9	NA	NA	CASSLQPGGTEAFF	TGTGCCAGCAGCCTACAACCTGGGGGCACTGAAGCTTTCTTT
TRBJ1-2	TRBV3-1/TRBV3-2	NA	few	CASSQSSATNYGYTF	TGTGCCAGCAGCCAAAGTTCAGCAACTAACTATGGCTACACCTTC
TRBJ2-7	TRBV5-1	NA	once	CASSLRTDYYEQYF	TGCGCCAGCAGCTTGCGGACAGACTACTACGAGCAGTACTTC
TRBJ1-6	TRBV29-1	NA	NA	CSVGPDSSSPLHF	TGCAGCGTTGGACCGGACAGCTCTTCACCCCTCCACTTT
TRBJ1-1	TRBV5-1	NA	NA	CASSSRPANTEAFF	TGCGCCAGCAGCTCTAGGCCAGCGAACACTGAAGCTTTCTTT
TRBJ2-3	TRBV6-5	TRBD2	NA	CASSRLAAQADTQYF	TGTGCCAGCAGCAGACTAGCCGCACAGGCAGATACGCAGTATTTT
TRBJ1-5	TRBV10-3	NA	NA	CAISESGGSNQPQHF	TGTGCCATCAGTGAGTCAGGGGGTAGCAATCAGCCCCAGCATTTT
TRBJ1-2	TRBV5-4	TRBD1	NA	CASSLGQVTNYGYTF	TGTGCCAGCAGCCTGGGACAGGTTACTAACTATGGCTACACCTTC
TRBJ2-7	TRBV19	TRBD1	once	CASSIETGFGEQYF	TGTGCCAGTAGTATAGAGACAGGGTTCGGCGAGCAGTACTTC
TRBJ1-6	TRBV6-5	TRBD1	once	CASIRDRLYSPLHF	TGTGCCAGCATTCGGGACAGACTCTATTCACCCCTCCACTTT
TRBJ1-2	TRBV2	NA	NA	CASSETAGSGYTF	TGTGCCAGCAGTGAAACAGCAGGGAGTGGCTACACCTTC
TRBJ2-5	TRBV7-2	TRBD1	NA	CASSLGQGLGETQYF	TGTGCCAGCAGCTTAGGACAGGGCCTGGGAGAGACCCAGTACTTC
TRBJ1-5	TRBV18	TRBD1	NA	CASSPPGQGGNQPQHF	TGTGCCAGCTCACCTCCGGGACAGGGAGGCAATCAGCCCCAGCATTTT
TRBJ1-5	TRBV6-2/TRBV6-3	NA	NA	CASSPYSGTAGQPQHF	TGTGCCAGCAGCCCTTACTCGGGGACGGCGGGTCAGCCCCAGCATTTT
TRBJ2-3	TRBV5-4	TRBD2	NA	CASSPELAVPRETQYF	TGTGCCAGCAGCCCGGAACTAGCGGTACCTCGGGAAACGCAGTATTTT
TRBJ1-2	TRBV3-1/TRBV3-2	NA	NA	CASSQAGAVLYGYTF	TGTGCCAGCAGCCAGGCCGGGGCGGTACTGTATGGCTACACCTTC
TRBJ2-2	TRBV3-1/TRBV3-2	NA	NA	CASSQEMVNTGELFF	TGTGCCAGCAGCCAAGAGATGGTAAACACCGGGGAGCTGTTTTTT
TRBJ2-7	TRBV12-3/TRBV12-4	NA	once	CASSFAGYEQYF	TGTGCCAGCAGCTTCGCGGGGTACGAGCAGTACTTC
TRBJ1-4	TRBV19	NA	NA	CASSARQATNEKLFF	TGTGCCAGTAGTGCCCGACAGGCAACTAATGAAAAACTGTTTTTT
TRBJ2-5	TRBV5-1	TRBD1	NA	CASSSGQGGFETQYF	TGCGCCAGCAGCTCTGGACAGGGAGGATTCGAGACCCAGTACTTC